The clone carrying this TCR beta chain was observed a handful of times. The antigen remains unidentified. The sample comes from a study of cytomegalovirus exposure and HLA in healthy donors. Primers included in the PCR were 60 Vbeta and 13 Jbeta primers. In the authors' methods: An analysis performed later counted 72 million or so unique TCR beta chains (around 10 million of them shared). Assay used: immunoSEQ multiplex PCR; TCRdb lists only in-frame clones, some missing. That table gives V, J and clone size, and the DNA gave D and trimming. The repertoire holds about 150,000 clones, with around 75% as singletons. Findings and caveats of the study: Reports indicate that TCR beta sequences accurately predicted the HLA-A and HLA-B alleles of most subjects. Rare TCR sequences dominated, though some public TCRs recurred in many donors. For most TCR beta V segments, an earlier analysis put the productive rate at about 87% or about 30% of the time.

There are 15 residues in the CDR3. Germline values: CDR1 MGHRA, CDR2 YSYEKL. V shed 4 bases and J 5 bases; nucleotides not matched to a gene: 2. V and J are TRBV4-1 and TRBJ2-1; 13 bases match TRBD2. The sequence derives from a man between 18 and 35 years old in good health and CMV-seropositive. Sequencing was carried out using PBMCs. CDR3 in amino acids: CASSLGLAGNNEQFF. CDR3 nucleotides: TGCGCCAGCAGCCTGGGACTAGCGGGGAACAATGAGCAGTTCTTC.